A selection of T cell receptor beta chains follows, all from one sample in a study of vaccination and CD4 T cells after COVID-19. Their antigen targets remain unknown. From the PCR reads, TCRdb called clonotypes with MiXCR, one entry per CDR3 protein. The table records approximately 920 distinct CDR3 sequences, about 18% of them present only once. Input material: CD4+ T cells from blood, cultured in vitro. The receptors come from a human donor in good health. CDR3s include the opening cysteine and the closing phenylalanine or tryptophan. The order of the fields is clone size, J gene, D gene, V gene, CDR3 DNA, CDR3 protein. The D gene is left open where the match is weak. Not all rows give a size; the values are once, few, many and, for expanded clones, a class.

clone size: .
J gene: TRBJ1-2
D gene: .
V gene: TRBV4-1
CDR3 DNA: TGCGCCAGCAGCCAAGTGGCCAGGGCGGACTATGGCTACACCTTC
CDR3 protein: CASSQVARADYGYTF

clone size: .
J gene: TRBJ2-3
D gene: TRBD2
V gene: TRBV7-3
CDR3 DNA: TGTGTCAGCAGCTCCAGGGTAGCGGGGGCGCAAGGTACGCAGTATTTT
CDR3 protein: CVSSSRVAGAQGTQYF

clone size: .
J gene: TRBJ1-4
D gene: .
V gene: TRBV5-8
CDR3 DNA: TGTGCCAGCAGCCTCGTTGGACAGATGGATGAAAAACTGTTTTTT
CDR3 protein: CASSLVGQMDEKLFF

clone size: few
J gene: TRBJ2-7
D gene: TRBD2
V gene: TRBV2
CDR3 DNA: TGTGCCAGCAGTGGATTAGCGGGAGGTTACGAGCAGTACTTC
CDR3 protein: CASSGLAGGYEQYF

clone size: .
J gene: TRBJ2-3
D gene: .
V gene: TRBV6-5
CDR3 DNA: TGTGCCAGCAGTTACTCGGGGTTCCCGGCAGATACGCAGTATTTT
CDR3 protein: CASSYSGFPADTQYF

clone size: large
J gene: TRBJ1-1
D gene: TRBD1
V gene: TRBV27
CDR3 DNA: TGTGCCAGCAGCCGGGACAGGGGGAAGAACACTGAAGCTTTCTTT
CDR3 protein: CASSRDRGKNTEAFF

clone size: large
J gene: TRBJ1-2
D gene: .
V gene: TRBV27
CDR3 DNA: TGTGCCAGCAGATTGACCCGGGATTTGTTCTATGGCTACACCTTC
CDR3 protein: CASRLTRDLFYGYTF

clone size: .
J gene: TRBJ1-1
D gene: TRBD1
V gene: TRBV28
CDR3 DNA: TGTGCCAGCAGTTTTTCCGGGACAGGGGGATCGGCTTTCTTT
CDR3 protein: CASSFSGTGGSAFF

clone size: .
J gene: TRBJ2-3
D gene: TRBD2
V gene: TRBV7-3
CDR3 DNA: TGTGCCAGCAGCTCCAGGGTAGCGGGGGCGCAAGGTACGCAGTATTTT
CDR3 protein: CASSSRVAGAQGTQYF

clone size: large
J gene: TRBJ1-2
D gene: .
V gene: TRBV20-1
CDR3 DNA: TGCAGTGCTAGAGTGGACTATGGCTACACCTTC
CDR3 protein: CSARVDYGYTF

clone size: large
J gene: TRBJ1-5
D gene: TRBD1
V gene: TRBV20-1
CDR3 DNA: TGCAGTGCTAGACCGGGGGACAGGGGCGTCAATCAGCCCCAGCATTTT
CDR3 protein: CSARPGDRGVNQPQHF

clone size: few
J gene: TRBJ2-5
D gene: .
V gene: TRBV18
CDR3 DNA: TGTGCCAGCTCACCCCAGTACCAAGAGACCCAGTACTTC
CDR3 protein: CASSPQYQETQYF

clone size: medium-sized
J gene: TRBJ2-2
D gene: .
V gene: TRBV7-6
CDR3 DNA: TGTGCCAGCAGCCTCGGACGGGGAATGACCGGGGAGCTGTTTTTT
CDR3 protein: CASSLGRGMTGELFF

clone size: .
J gene: TRBJ1-4
D gene: .
V gene: TRBV7-2
CDR3 DNA: TGTGCCAGCAAGGTGGACGGCACCTATGAAAAACTGTTTTTT
CDR3 protein: CASKVDGTYEKLFF

clone size: medium-sized
J gene: TRBJ2-1
D gene: .
V gene: TRBV27
CDR3 DNA: TGTGCCGCTTATACCCCAGGCCTTAACAATGAGCAGTTCTTC
CDR3 protein: CAAYTPGLNNEQFF

clone size: .
J gene: TRBJ2-3
D gene: TRBD2
V gene: TRBV19
CDR3 DNA: TGTGCCAGTAGTCCCCTTAGCGGGAGTCTAACAGATACGCAGTATTTT
CDR3 protein: CASSPLSGSLTDTQYF

clone size: medium-sized
J gene: TRBJ2-5
D gene: .
V gene: TRBV12-1
CDR3 DNA: TGTGCCAGCACCCTCTACAGCCAAGAGACCCAGTACTTC
CDR3 protein: CASTLYSQETQYF

clone size: large
J gene: TRBJ2-5
D gene: TRBD2
V gene: TRBV5-1
CDR3 DNA: TGCGCCAGCAGCTTGGTAGCGGGGGCCGGCGAGACCCAGTACTTC
CDR3 protein: CASSLVAGAGETQYF

clone size: medium-sized
J gene: TRBJ2-7
D gene: .
V gene: TRBV19
CDR3 DNA: TGTGCCAGTAGTATCCAACAGGGATACGAGCAGTACTTC
CDR3 protein: CASSIQQGYEQYF

clone size: medium-sized
J gene: TRBJ2-3
D gene: .
V gene: TRBV6-1
CDR3 DNA: TGTGCCAGCAAACCGGGACCCGAGACAGATACGCAGTATTTT
CDR3 protein: CASKPGPETDTQYF